The present entry profiles one T cell receptor (beta chain) with its context. It was with a sample-barcoded 5' primer and a J-beta primer mix that a second PCR of roughly 6 to 12 cycles was run. TCRdb independently ran MiXCR on the 5' RACE reads; one entry per CDR3 protein. The sample carries more than 750,000 distinct CDR3 sequences, roughly 29% recorded once. The entry originates in a study of blood T cells in healthy people across ages. J lost 7 bases, V lost 5 bases, and 8 bases had no gene match. The CDR3 length is 15 residues. The sample was also reused in another study, on T cells of mothers and their children. That work contributes: The search for persistent microchimeric T cell clones detected none.

The sequenced sample consisted of blood. The clonotype was recovered from a middle-aged woman in good health. J is TRBJ1-6 and V is TRBV12-3 or TRBV12-4, with TRBD1 identical over 7 bases. CDR3 in amino acids: CASSIRGPANSPLHF. Here the CDR3 DNA reads TGTGCCAGCAGTATTAGGGGGCCCGCAAATTCACCCCTCCACTTT.